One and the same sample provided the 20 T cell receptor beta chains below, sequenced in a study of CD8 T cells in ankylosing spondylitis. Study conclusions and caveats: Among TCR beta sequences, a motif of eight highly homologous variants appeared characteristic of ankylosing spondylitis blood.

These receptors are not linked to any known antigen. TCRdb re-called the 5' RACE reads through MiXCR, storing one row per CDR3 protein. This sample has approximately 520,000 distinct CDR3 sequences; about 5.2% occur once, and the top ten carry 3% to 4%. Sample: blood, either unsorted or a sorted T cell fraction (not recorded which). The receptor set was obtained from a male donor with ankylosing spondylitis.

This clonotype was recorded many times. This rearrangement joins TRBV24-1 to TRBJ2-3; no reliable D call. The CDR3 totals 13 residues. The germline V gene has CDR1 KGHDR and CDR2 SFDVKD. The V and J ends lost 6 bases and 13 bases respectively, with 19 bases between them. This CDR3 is CATSHDLADKEYF. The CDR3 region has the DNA TGTGCCACCAGTCACGACTTGGCAGATAAGGAGTATTTT.

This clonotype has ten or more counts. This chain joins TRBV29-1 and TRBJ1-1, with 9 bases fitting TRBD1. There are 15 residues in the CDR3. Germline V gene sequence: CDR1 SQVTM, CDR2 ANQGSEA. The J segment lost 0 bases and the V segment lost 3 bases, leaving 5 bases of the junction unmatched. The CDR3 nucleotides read TGCAGCGTTGATTCGGGACAGGGAATGAACACTGAAGCTTTCTTT. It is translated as CSVDSGQGMNTEAFF.

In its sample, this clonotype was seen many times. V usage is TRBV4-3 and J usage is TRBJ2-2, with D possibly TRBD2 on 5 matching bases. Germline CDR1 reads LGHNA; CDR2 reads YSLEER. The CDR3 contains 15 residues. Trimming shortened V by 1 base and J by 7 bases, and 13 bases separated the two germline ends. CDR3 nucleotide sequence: TGCGCCAGCAGCCAAGCGGTCGGGATGGGCGGGGAGCTGTTTTTT. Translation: CASSQAVGMGGELFF.

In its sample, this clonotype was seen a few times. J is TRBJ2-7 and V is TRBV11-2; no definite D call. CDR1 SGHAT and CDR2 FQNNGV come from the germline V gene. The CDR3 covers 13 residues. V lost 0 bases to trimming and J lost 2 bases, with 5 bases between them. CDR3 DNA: TGTGCCAGCAGCTTAGAGGTAGCCTACGAGCAGTACTTC. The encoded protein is CASSLEVAYEQYF.

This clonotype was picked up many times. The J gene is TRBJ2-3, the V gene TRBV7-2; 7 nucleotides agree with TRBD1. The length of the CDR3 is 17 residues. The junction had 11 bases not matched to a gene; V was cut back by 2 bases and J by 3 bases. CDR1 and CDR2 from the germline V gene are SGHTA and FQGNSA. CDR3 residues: CASSLTRTGPLTDTQYF. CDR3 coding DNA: TGTGCCAGCAGCTTAACCCGGACAGGACCGTTAACAGATACGCAGTATTTT.

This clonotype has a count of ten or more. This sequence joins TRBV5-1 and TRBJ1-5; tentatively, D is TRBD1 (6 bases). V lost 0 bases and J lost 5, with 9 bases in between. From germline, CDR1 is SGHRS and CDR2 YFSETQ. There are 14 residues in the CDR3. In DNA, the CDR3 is TGCGCCAGCAGCTTGGGGGGGGCCGATCAGCCCCAGCATTTT. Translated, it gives CASSLGGADQPQHF.

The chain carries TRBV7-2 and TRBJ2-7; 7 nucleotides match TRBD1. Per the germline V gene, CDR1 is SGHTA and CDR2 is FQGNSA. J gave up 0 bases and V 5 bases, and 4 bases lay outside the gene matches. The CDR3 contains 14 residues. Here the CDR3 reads CASSTGQLSYEQYF. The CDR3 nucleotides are TGTGCCAGCAGCACGGGACAGCTCTCCTACGAGCAGTACTTC.

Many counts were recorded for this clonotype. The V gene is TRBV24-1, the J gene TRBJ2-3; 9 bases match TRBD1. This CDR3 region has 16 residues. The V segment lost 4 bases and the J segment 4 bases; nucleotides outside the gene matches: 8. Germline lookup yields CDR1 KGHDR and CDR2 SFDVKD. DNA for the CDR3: TGTGCCACCAGTGACATCGGGACAGGGAACGCAGATACGCAGTATTTT. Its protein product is CATSDIGTGNADTQYF.

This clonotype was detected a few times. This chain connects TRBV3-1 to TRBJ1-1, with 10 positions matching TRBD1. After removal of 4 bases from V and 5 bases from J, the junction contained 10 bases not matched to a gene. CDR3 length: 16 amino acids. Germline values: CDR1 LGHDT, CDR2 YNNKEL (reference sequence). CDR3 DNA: TGTGCCAGCAGCCTCAGACAGGGGGCTATAGGGACTGAAGCTTTCTTT. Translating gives CASSLRQGAIGTEAFF.

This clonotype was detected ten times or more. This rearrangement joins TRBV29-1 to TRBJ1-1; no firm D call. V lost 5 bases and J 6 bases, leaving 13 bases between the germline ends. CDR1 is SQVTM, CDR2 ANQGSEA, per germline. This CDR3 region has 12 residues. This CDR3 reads CSVSFRDAEAFF. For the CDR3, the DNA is TGCAGCGTTAGTTTTAGGGATGCTGAAGCTTTCTTT.

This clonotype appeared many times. The CDR3 region has the DNA TGCAGTGCTAGAGTCCAGGGGGCGGCGGTTGAAGGGGCCAACGTCCTGACTTTC. Its protein product is CSARVQGAAVEGANVLTF. The chain links TRBV20-1 to TRBJ2-6; 8 bases line up with TRBD1. V was clipped by 1 base and J by 4 bases; unmatched bases: 12. Germline V lookup: CDR1 DFQATT, CDR2 SNEGSKA (reference sequence). CDR3 length: 18 residues.

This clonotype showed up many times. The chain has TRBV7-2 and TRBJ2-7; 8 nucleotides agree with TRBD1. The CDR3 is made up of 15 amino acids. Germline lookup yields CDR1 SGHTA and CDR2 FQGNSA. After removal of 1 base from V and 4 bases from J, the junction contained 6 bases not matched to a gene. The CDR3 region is CASSLDRTGRYEQYF. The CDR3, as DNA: TGTGCCAGCAGCTTAGACAGGACAGGGCGGTACGAGCAGTACTTC.

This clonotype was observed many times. CDR3 protein: CATSDAGTIQETQYF. The CDR3 DNA reads TGTGCCACCAGTGATGCCGGGACTATACAAGAGACCCAGTACTTC. The gene calls are TRBV24-1 and TRBJ2-5, with 7 positions matching TRBD2. This CDR3 region has 15 residues. Germline V gene data show CDR1 as KGHDR and CDR2 as SFDVKD. The ends lost 3 bases at V and 2 bases at J; junction bases unmatched: 5.

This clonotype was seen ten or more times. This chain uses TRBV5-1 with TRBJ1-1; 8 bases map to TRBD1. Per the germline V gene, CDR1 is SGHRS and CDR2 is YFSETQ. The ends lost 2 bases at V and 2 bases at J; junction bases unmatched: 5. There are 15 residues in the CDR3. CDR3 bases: TGCGCCAGCAGCTTTCGGACAGGGTCAAACACTGAAGCTTTCTTT. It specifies CASSFRTGSNTEAFF.

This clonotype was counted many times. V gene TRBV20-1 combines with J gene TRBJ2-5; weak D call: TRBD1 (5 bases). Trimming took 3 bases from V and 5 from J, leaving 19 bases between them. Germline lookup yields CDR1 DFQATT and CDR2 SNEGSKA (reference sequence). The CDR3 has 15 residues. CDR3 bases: TGCAGTGCTAGTGATCCCAGGGCCCCACGGGAGACCCAGTACTTC. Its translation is CSASDPRAPRETQYF.

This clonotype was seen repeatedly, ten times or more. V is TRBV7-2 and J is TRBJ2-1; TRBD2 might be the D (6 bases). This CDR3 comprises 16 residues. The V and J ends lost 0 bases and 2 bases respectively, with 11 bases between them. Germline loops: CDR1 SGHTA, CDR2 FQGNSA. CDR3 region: CASSLATSRTYNEQFF. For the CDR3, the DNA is TGTGCCAGCAGCTTAGCAACTAGCAGAACCTACAATGAGCAGTTCTTC.

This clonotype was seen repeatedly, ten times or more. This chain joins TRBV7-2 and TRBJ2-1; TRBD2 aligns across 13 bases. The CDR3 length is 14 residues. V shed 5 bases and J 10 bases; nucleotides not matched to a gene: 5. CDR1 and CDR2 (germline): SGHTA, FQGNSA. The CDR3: CASSPTSGRVEQFF. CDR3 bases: TGTGCCAGCAGCCCCACTAGCGGGAGGGTGGAGCAGTTCTTC.

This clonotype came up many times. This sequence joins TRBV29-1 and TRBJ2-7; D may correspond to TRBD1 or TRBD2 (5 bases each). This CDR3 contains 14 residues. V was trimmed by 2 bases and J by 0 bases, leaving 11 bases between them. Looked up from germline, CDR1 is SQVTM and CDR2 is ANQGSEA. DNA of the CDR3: TGCAGCGTTGAACATTGGGACCCCTCCTACGAGCAGTACTTC. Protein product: CSVEHWDPSYEQYF.

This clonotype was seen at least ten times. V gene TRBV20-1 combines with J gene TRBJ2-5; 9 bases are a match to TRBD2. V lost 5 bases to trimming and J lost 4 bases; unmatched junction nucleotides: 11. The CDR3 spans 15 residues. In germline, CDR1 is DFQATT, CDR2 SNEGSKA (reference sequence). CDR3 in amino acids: CSAPPVAGAPETQYF. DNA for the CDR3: TGCAGTGCTCCCCCCGTAGCGGGGGCCCCAGAGACCCAGTACTTC.

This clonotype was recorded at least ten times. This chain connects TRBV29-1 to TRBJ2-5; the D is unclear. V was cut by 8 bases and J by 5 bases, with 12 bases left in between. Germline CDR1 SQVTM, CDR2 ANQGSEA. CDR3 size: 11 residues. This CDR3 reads CSLRASETQYF. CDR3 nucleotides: TGCAGCCTCCGGGCCTCTGAGACCCAGTACTTC.